This T cell receptor beta chain was sequenced for a study of blood T cell repertoires in COVID-19. Study summary: Donors in the United States, Italy and Spain gave samples during acute or convalescent COVID-19.

The CDR3 runs to 14 residues. With V trimmed by 5 bases and J by 6 bases, 7 bases remained unmatched. Germline-derived CDR1 and CDR2 are MDHEN and SYDVKM. Per the authors' pipeline: By means of reference gene primer amplification, nucleated cell counts were estimated. The method was immunoSEQ multiplex PCR; TCRdb's version includes in-frame clones alone and lacks a portion of them. V, J and clone size are those of that table, while D and trimming were read from the DNA. This table has about 220,000 clones, about 85% appearing once. Material: peripheral blood. This TCR derives from a man between 45 and 60 years old who had recovered from COVID-19. The chain is built from TRBV28 and TRBJ1-5, with 7 nucleotides matching TRBD1. CDR3 region: CASSRAGGGQPQHF. Here the CDR3 DNA reads TGTGCCAGCAGTCGGGCAGGGGGAGGTCAGCCCCAGCATTTT.